This T cell receptor (beta chain) was sequenced during a study of blood T cell repertoires in COVID-19. Data came from immunoSEQ multiplex PCR; TCRdb stores just in-frame clones and leaves some out. The table records around 150,000 clones, roughly 80% of them present only once. Germline V gene data show CDR1 as DFQATT and CDR2 as SNEGSKA (reference sequence). This CDR3 is built from 15 residues. The V gene end was trimmed by 3 bases and the J gene end by 2 bases; junction bases not matched to a gene: 6. The sequenced sample was PBMCs or T cells enriched from blood (not recorded which). V is TRBV20-1 and J is TRBJ1-2; 10 bases are shared with TRBD1. This TCR was recovered from a woman aged 60 to 75 who had recovered from COVID-19. The CDR3 sequence is CSASARDRGNYGYTF. The CDR3 coding sequence is TGCAGTGCTAGTGCCCGGGACAGGGGAAACTATGGCTACACCTTC.